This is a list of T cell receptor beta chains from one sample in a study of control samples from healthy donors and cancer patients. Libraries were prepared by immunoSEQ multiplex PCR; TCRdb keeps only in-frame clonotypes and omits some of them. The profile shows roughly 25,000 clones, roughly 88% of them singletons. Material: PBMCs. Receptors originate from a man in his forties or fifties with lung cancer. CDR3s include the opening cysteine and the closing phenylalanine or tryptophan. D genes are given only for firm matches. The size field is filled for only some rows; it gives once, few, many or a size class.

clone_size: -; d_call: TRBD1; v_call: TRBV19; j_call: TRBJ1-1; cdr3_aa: CASSMSGTAMNTEAFF; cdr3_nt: TGTGCCAGTAGTATGTCCGGGACAGCTATGAACACTGAAGCTTTCTTT
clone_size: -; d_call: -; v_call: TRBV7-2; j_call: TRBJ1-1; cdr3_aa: CASSLAPTVNTEAFF; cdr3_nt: TGTGCCAGCAGCTTAGCCCCGACAGTGAACACTGAAGCTTTCTTT
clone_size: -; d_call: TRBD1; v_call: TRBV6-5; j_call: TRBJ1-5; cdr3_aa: CASSYSRGQQPQHF; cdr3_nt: TGTGCCAGCAGTTACTCAAGGGGGCAACAGCCCCAGCATTTT
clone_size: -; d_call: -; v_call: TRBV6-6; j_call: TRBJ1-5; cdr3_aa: CASRGDIFSNQPQHF; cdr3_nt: TGTGCCAGCAGAGGGGACATTTTCAGCAATCAGCCCCAGCATTTT
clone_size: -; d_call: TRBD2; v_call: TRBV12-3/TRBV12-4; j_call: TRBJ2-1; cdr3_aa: CASSFLAGDKKFF; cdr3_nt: TGTGCCAGCAGTTTTCTAGCGGGGGACAAGAAGTTCTTC
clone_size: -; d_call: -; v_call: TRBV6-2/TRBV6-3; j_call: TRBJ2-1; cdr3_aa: CASSYGRDGYPYNEQFF; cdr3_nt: TGTGCCAGCAGTTACGGCAGGGATGGTTACCCTTACAATGAGCAGTTCTTC
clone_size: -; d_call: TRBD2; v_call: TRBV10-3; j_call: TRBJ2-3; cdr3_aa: CATVAGGGTDTQYF; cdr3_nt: TGTGCCACCGTAGCGGGGGGGGGCACAGATACGCAGTATTTT
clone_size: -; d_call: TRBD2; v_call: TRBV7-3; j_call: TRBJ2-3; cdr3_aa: CASSSLAGGGTDTQYF; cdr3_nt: TGTGCCAGCAGCTCCCTAGCGGGGGGGGGCACAGATACGCAGTATTTT
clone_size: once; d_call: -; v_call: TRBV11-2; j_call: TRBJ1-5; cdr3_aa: CASSLDSGTSHQPQHF; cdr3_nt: TGTGCCAGCAGCTTAGATTCCGGGACAAGTCATCAGCCCCAGCATTTT
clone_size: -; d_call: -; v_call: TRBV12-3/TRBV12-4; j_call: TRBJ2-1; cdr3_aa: CASSLFDEQFF; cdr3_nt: TGTGCCAGCAGTTTATTCGATGAGCAGTTCTTC
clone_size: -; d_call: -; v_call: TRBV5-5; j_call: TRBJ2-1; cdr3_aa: CASSFWGSYNEQFF; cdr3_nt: TGTGCCAGCAGCTTTTGGGGCAGTTACAATGAGCAGTTCTTC
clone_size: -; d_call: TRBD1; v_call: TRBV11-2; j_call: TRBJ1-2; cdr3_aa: CASSLWDRESGYGYTF; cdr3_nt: TGTGCCAGCAGCTTGTGGGACAGGGAGTCTGGCTATGGCTACACCTTC
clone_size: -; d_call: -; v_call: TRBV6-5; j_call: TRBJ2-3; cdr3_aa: CASSYTQGTDTQYF; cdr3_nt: TGTGCCAGCAGTTACACTCAGGGGACAGATACGCAGTATTTT
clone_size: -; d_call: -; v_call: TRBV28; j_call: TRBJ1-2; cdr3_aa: CASSRGGPIDYTF; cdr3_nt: TGTGCCAGCAGCCGAGGGGGGCCTATTGACTACACCTTC
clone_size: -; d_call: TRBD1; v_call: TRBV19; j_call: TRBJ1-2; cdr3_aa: CATRPGTGYGYTF; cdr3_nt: TGTGCCACCCGACCCGGGACAGGCTATGGCTACACCTTC
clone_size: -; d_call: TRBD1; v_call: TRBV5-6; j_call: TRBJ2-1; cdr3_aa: CASSLDRAYNEQFF; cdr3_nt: TGTGCCAGCAGCTTAGACAGGGCCTACAATGAGCAGTTCTTC
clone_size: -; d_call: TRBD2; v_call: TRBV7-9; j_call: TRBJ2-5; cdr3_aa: CASSSGGTQETQYF; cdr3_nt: TGTGCCAGCAGCTCGGGGGGAACCCAAGAGACCCAGTACTTC
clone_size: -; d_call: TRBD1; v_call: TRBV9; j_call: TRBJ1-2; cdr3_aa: CASSPMQPGGYGYTF; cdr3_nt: TGTGCCAGCAGCCCCATGCAGCCAGGGGGCTATGGCTACACCTTC
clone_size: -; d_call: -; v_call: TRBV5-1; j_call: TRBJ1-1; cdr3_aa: CASSPPGGIGTEAFF; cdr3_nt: TGCGCCAGCAGCCCCCCCGGAGGTATAGGGACTGAAGCTTTCTTT
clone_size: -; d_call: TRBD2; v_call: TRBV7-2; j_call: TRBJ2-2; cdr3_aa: CASSLLAGANTGELFF; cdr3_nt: TGTGCCAGCAGCTTACTAGCGGGTGCGAACACCGGGGAGCTGTTTTTT
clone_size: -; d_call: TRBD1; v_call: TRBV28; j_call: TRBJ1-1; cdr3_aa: CASRATGISTEAFF; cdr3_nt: TGTGCCAGCAGGGCGACAGGGATAAGCACTGAAGCTTTCTTT
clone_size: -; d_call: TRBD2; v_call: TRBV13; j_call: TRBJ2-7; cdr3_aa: CASSLESPGLAGGLDYEQYF; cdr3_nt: TGTGCCAGCAGCTTAGAGTCTCCGGGACTAGCGGGGGGCCTCGACTACGAGCAGTACTTC
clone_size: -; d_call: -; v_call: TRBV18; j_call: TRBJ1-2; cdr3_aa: CASSPPSGSYGYTF; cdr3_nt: TGTGCCAGCTCACCACCGTCAGGGTCCTATGGCTACACCTTC
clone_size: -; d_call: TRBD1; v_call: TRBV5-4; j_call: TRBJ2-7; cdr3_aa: CASSLAKGGAGAYEQYF; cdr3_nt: TGTGCCAGCAGCTTAGCAAAAGGGGGCGCCGGTGCCTACGAGCAGTACTTC
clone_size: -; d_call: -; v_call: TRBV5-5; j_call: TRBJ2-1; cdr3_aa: CASSLGRTGNEQFF; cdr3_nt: TGTGCCAGCAGCTTGGGTCGCACCGGTAATGAGCAGTTCTTC
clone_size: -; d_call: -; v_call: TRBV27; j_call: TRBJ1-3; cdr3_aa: CASSFTSGNTIYF; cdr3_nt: TGTGCCAGCAGTTTCACCTCTGGAAACACCATATATTTT
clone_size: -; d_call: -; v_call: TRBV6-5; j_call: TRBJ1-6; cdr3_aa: CASSQGGIDSPLHF; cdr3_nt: TGTGCCAGCAGCCAGGGAGGGATTGATTCACCCCTCCACTTT